This T cell receptor beta chain was identified during a study of blood T cell repertoires in COVID-19 (dated by TCRdb to the early 2020s). Notes on the research overall: Collaborator samples came from the United States, Italy and Spain and covered acute and convalescent phases of COVID-19. The prospective study material was composed of cDNA or gDNA derived from T cells, B-cell-depleted T cells, or PBMCs. Subjects who had been exposed to COVID-19, were actively infected with it, or had recovered from it provided the deeply sampled blood TCRbeta repertoires that made up the dataset. A freely available public database, intended as a resource for researchers studying the immune response to SARS-CoV-2, is where the repertoires were released. The samples were drawn from the first 160 participants of the ongoing ImmuneRACE study and from some 1,300 subjects provided by 6 global collaborators. A de-identified subject ID, COVID-19 status, age in years and sex were almost always included in the sample metadata. HLA class I and class II types, where available, came from metadata supplied by the sample provider rather than from assay-based typing.

Whole blood was collected in K2EDTA tubes by collaborating institutions according to the institutions' own protocols. For TCRbeta analysis, collaborators shipped samples as frozen whole blood, isolated PBMCs, or DNA extracted from either of those sample types. In the case of this clone: Its binding antigen is unknown. No base qualities exist here, and no much larger clone lies one base off it.

TCRbeta CDR3 regions were amplified from genomic DNA using the immunoSEQ Assay, a bias-controlled multiplex PCR. On the authors' methods: The number of nucleated cells in each sample was estimated by amplification of reference gene primers within the assay. To quantify the absolute abundance of each unique TCRbeta CDR3 rearrangement, sequence reads were collapsed and filtered. For each sample, productive Simpson clonality was calculated by taking the square root of Simpson's diversity index across productive rearrangements. TCRdb limited this immuneACCESS table to in-frame rearrangements with V and J called. A share of clones is missing; checked studies link under half to unresolved V genes, and the rest is unexplained. V, J and clone size were drawn from that table, and D and trimming were deduced from the DNA. In this sample the table shows hundreds of thousands of clones, more than 85% of which occur a single time. Roughly 1.3% of the sample is held by the ten biggest clonotypes.

General findings and caveats noted by the study authors: Clinical and demographic metadata were provided uncurated, with the amount varying by source and participant.

Input material: peripheral blood. This sequence originates from a man in his sixties or seventies with acute or convalescent COVID-19.

The CDR3 has the sequence CASSVSGDTGELFF. Here is the DNA: TGTGCCAGCAGCGTGTCGGGGGACACCGGGGAGCTGTTTTTT. The rearranged chain carries TRBV9 and TRBJ2-2; matching of 6 bases hints at TRBD2 as the D gene. The CDR3 sequence holds 14 residues, the cysteine and phenylalanine included. The entry retains the CDR3 DNA only, 42 bases that are in frame from base 1. Trimming removed 2 bases from V and 3 bases from J, leaving 8 bases between the germline ends. The germline V gene gives CDR1 as SGDLS and CDR2 as YYNGEE.